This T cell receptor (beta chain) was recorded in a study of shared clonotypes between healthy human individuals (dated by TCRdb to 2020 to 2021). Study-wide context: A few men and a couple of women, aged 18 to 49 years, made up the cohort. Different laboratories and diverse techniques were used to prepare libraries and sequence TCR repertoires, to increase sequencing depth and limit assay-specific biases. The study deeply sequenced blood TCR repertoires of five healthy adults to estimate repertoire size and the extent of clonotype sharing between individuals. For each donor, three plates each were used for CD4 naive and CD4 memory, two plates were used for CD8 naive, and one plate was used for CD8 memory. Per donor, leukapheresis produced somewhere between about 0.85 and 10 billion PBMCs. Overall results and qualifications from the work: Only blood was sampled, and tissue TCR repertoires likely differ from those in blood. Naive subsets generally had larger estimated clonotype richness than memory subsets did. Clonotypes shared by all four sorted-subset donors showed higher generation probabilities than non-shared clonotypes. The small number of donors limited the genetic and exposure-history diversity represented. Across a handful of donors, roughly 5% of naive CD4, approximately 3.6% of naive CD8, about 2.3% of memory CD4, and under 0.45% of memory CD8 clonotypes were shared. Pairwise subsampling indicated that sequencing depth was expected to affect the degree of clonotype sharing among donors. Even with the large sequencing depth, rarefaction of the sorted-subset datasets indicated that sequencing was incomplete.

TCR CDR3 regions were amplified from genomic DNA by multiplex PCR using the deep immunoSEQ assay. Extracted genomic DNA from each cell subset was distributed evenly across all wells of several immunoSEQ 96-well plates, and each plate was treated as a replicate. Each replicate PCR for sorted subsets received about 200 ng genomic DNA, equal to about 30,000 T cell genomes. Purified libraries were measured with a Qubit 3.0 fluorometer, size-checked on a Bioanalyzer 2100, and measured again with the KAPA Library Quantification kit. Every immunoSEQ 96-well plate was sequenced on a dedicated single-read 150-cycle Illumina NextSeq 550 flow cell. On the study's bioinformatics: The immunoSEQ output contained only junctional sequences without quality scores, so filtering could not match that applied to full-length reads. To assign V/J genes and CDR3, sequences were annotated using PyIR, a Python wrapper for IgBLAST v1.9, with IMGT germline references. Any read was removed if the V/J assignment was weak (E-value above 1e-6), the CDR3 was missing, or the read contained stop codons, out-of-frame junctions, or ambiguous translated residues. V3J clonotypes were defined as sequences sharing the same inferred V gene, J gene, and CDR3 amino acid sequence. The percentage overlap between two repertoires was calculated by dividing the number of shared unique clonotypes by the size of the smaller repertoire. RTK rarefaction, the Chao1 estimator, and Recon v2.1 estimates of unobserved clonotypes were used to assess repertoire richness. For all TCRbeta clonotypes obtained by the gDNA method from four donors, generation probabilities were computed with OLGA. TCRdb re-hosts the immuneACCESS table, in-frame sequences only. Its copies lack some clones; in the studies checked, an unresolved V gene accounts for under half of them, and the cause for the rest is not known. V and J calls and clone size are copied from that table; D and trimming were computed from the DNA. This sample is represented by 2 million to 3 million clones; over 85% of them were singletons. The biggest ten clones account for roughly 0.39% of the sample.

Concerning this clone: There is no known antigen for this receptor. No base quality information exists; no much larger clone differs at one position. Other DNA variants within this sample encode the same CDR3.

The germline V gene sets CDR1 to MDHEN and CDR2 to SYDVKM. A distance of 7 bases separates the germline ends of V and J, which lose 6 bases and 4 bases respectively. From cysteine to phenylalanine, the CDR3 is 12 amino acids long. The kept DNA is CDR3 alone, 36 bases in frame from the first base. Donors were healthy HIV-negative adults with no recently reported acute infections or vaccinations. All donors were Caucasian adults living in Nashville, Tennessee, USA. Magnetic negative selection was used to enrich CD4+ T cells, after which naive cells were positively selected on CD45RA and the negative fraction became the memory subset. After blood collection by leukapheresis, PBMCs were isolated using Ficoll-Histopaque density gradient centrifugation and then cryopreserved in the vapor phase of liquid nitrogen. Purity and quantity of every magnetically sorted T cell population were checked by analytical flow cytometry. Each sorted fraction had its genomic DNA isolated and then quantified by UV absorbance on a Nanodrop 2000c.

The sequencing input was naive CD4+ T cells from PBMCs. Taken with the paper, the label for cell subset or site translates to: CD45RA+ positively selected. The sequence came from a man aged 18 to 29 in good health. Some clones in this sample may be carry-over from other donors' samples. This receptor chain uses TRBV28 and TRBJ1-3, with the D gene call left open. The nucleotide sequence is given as TGTGCCAGCAGGAGCCCGGGAAACACCATATATTTT. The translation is CASRSPGNTIYF.